This T cell receptor beta chain is from a study of T cells in Graves' hyperthyroidism and ophthalmopathy. Ten or more counts support this clonotype. In germline, CDR1 is DFQATT, CDR2 SNEGSKA (reference sequence). J was trimmed by 0 bases and V by 4 bases; bases with no gene match: 4. The CDR3 has 15 amino acids. Absence of ophthalmopathy progression within 18 months defined stable Graves' hyperthyroidism. The TCR beta CDR3 regions underwent amplification using RNA transcripts as the source. First-round RT-PCR with HTBI primers amplified the TCR CDR3 region. TCRdb passed the multiplex PCR reads through MiXCR, listing each CDR3 protein once. Here the sample spans around 500,000 distinct CDR3 sequences, about 15% being singletons.

Material for sequencing was blood. This receptor was identified in a woman between 18 and 29 years old with Graves' hyperthyroidism. The chain combines TRBV20-1 with TRBJ2-2, with TRBD1 matching over 8 bases. CDR3 amino acids: CSANNRGTNTGELFF. DNA of the CDR3: TGCAGTGCTAATAACAGGGGGACGAACACCGGGGAGCTGTTTTTT.